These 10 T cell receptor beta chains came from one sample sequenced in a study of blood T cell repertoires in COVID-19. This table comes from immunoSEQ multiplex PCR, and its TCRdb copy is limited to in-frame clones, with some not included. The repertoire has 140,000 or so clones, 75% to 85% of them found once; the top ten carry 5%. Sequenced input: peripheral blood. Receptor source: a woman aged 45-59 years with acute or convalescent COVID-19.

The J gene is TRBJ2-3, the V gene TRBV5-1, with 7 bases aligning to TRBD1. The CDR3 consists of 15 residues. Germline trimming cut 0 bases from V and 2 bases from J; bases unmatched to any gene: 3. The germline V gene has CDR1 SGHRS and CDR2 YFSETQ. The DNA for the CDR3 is TGCGCCAGCAGCTTGGGGGACAGTTACACAGATACGCAGTATTTT. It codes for CASSLGDSYTDTQYF.

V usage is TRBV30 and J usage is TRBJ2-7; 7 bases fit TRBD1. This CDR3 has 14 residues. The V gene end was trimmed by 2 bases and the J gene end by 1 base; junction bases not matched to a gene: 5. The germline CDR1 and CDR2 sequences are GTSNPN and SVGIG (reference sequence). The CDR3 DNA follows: TGTGCCTGGAGTTTAGGACAGGAATCCTACGAGCAGTACTTC. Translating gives CAWSLGQESYEQYF. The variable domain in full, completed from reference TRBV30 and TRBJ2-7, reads SQTIHQWPATLVQPVGSPLSLECTVEGTSNPNLYWYRQAAGRGLQLLFYSVGIGQISSEVPQNLSASRPQDRQFILSSKKLLLSDSGFYLCAWSLGQESYEQYFGPGTRLTVT.

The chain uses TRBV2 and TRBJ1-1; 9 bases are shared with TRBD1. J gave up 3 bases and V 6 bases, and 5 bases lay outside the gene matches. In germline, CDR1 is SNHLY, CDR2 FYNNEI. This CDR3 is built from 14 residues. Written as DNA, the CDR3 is TGTGCCAGCAGGACAAGACAGGGGGACACTGAAGCTTTCTTT. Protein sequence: CASRTRQGDTEAFF.

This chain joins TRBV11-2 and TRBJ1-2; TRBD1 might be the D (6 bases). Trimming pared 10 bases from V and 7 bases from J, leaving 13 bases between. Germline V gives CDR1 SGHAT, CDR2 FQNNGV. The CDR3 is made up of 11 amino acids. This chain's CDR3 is CATQQGFGYTF. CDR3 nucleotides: TGTGCCACCCAACAGGGCTTTGGCTACACCTTC.

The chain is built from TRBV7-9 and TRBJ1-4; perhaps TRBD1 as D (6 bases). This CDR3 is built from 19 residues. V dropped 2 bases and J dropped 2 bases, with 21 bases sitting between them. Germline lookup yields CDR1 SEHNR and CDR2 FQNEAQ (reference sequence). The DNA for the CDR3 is TGTGCCAGCAGCTTAACCCTACCGGGACACGTCCCGACTAATGAAAAACTGTTTTTT. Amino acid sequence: CASSLTLPGHVPTNEKLFF.

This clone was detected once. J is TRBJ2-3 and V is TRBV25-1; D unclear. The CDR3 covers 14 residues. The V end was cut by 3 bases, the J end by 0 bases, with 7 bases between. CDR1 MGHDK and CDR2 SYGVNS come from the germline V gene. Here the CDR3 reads CASSDARSTDTQYF. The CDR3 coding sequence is TGTGCCAGCAGTGATGCGAGGAGCACAGATACGCAGTATTTT.

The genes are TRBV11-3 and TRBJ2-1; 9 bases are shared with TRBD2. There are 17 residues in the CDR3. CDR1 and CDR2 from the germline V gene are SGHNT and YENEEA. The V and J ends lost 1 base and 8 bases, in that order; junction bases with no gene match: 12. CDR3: CASSLGASSGGTDEQFF. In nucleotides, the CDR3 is TGTGCCAGCAGCTTAGGAGCGAGTAGCGGGGGTACCGATGAGCAGTTCTTC.

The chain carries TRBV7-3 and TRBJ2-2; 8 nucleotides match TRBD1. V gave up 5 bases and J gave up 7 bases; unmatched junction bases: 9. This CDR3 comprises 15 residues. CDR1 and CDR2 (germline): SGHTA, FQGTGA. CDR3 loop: CASSQYGTGGGELFF. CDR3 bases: TGTGCCAGCAGCCAATACGGGACAGGAGGCGGGGAGCTGTTTTTT.

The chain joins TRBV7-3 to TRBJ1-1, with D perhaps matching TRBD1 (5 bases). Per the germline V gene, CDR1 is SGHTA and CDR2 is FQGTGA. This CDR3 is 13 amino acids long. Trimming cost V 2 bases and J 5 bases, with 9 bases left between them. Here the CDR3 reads CASSLGAGTEAFF. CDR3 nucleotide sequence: TGTGCCAGCAGCTTAGGGGCAGGGACTGAAGCTTTCTTT.

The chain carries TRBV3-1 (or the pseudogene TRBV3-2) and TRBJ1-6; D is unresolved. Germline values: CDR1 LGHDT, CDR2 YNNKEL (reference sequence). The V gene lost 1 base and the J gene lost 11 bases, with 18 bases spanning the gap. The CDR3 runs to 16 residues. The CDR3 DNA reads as TGTGCCAGCAGCCAAGCCTCTTCCTCCCGGTTTACACCCCTCCACTTT. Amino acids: CASSQASSSRFTPLHF.